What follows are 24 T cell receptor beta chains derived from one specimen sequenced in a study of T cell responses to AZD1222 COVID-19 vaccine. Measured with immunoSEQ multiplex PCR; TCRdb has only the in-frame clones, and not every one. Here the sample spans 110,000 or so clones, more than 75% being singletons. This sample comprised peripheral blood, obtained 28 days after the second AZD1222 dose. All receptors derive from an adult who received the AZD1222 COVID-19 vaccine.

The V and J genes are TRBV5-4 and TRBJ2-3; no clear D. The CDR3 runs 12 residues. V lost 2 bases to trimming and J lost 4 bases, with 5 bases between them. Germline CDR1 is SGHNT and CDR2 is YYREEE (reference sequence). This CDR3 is CASSFVADTQYF. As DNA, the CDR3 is TGTGCCAGCAGCTTTGTGGCAGATACGCAGTATTTT.

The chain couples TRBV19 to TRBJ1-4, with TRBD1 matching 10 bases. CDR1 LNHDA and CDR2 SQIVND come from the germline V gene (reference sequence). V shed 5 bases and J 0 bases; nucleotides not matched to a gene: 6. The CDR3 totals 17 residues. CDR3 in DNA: TGTGCCAGTAGTCCTAGGGACAGGGGCTCAACTAATGAAAAACTGTTTTTT. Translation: CASSPRDRGSTNEKLFF.

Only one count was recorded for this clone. CDR3 sequence (DNA): TGTGCCACCAGCAGAGATCTTGCGGGAGGTCAGTTCTTC. This gives the protein CATSRDLAGGQFF. The J gene is TRBJ2-1, the V gene TRBV15, with TRBD2 identical over 8 bases. J lost 13 bases, V lost 0 bases, and 5 bases had no gene match. CDR1 and CDR2 (germline): LNHNV, YYDKDF (reference sequence). CDR3 length equals 13 residues. The whole variable domain, remainder taken from reference TRBV15 and TRBJ2-1, is DAMVIQNPRYQVTQFGKPVTLSCSQTLNHNVMYWYQQKSSQAPKLLFHYYDKDFNNEADTPDNFQSRRPNTSFCFLDIRSPGLGDTAMYLCATSRDLAGGQFFGPGTRLTVL.

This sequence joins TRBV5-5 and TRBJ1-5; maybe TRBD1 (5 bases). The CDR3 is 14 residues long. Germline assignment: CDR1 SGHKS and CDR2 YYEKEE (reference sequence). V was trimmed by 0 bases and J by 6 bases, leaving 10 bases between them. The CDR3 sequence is CASSLGDFFQPQHF. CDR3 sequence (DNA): TGTGCCAGCAGCTTGGGGGACTTCTTTCAGCCCCAGCATTTT.

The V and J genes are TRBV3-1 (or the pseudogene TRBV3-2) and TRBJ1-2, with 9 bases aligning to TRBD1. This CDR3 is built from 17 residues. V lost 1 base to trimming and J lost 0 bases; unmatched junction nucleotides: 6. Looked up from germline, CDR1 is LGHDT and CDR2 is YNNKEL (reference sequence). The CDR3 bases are TGTGCCAGCAGCCAAGCGGGGTGGACAGGGGCTAACTATGGCTACACCTTC. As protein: CASSQAGWTGANYGYTF.

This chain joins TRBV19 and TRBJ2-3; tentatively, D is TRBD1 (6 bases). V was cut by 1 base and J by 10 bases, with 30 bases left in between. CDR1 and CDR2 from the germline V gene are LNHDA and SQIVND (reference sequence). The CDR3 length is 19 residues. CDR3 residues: CASSIALFTGQISEMAQYF. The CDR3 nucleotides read TGTGCCAGTAGTATAGCCCTATTTACAGGGCAAATCTCTGAAATGGCGCAGTATTTT.

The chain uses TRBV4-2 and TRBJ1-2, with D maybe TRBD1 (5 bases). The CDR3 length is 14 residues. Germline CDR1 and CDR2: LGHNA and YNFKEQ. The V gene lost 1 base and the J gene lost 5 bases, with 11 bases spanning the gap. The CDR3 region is CASSQVIAGYGYTF. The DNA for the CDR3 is TGTGCCAGCAGCCAAGTCATCGCAGGGTATGGCTACACCTTC.

CDR3 sequence (DNA): TGTGCCAGTAGTATTATTGGCCCCGATACGGCTTTCTTT. Its protein product is CASSIIGPDTAFF. The chain carries TRBV19 and TRBJ1-1; D remains unclear. This CDR3 has 13 amino acids. Germline V CDR1 and CDR2: LNHDA, SQIVND (reference sequence). Trimming removed 3 bases from V and 11 bases from J, with 16 bases in between.

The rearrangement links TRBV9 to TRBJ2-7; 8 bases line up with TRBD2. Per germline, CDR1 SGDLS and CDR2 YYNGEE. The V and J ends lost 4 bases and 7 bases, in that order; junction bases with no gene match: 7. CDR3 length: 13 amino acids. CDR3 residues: CASSPGGPWEQYF. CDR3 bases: TGTGCCAGCAGCCCGGGGGGGCCCTGGGAGCAGTACTTC.

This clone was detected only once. This chain's CDR3 is CASSFSGHTDTQYF. The DNA of the CDR3 is TGTGCCAGCAGTTTTTCAGGGCATACAGATACGCAGTATTTT. The gene calls are TRBV27 and TRBJ2-3, with D possibly TRBD1 on 5 matching bases. The CDR3 is 14 residues long. Germline values: CDR1 MNHEY, CDR2 SMNVEV (reference sequence). V lost 3 bases and J 3 bases, leaving 10 bases between the germline ends.

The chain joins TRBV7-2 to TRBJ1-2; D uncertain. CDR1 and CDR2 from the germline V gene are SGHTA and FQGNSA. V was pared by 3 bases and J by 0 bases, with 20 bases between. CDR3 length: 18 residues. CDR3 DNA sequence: TGTGCCAGCAGCTTTCGACGTACGGATTTACTATCTAACTATGGCTACACCTTC. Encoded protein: CASSFRRTDLLSNYGYTF.

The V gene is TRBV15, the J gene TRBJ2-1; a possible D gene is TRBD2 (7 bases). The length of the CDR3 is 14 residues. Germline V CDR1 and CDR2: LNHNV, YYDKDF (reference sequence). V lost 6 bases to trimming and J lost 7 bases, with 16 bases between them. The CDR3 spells CATRPEGGGNEQFF. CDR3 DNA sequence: TGTGCCACCAGGCCGGAGGGGGGAGGGAATGAGCAGTTCTTC. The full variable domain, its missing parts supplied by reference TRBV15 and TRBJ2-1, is DAMVIQNPRYQVTQFGKPVTLSCSQTLNHNVMYWYQQKSSQAPKLLFHYYDKDFNNEADTPDNFQSRRPNTSFCFLDIRSPGLGDTAMYLCATRPEGGGNEQFFGPGTRLTVL.

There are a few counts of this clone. CDR3 residues: CASSLAYEAANTGELFF. The CDR3 DNA reads TGTGCCAGCAGCTTAGCATATGAGGCAGCGAACACCGGGGAGCTGTTTTTT. The chain carries TRBV7-2 and TRBJ2-2, with unresolved D. Germline V gene lookup returns CDR1 SGHTA and CDR2 FQGNSA. The CDR3 loop spans 17 amino acids. V shed 0 bases and J shed 0 bases, with 11 bases lying between them. The complete variable domain, with remaining parts taken from reference TRBV7-2 and TRBJ2-2, reads GAGVSQSPSNKVTEKGKDVELRCDPISGHTALYWYRQSLGQGLEFLIYFQGNSAPDKSGLPSDRFSAERTGGSVSTLTIQRTQQEDSAVYLCASSLAYEAANTGELFFGEGSRLTVL.

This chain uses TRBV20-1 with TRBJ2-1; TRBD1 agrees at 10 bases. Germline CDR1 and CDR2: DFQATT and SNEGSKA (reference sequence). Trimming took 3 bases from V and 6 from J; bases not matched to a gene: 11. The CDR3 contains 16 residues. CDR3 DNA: TGCAGTGCTAGTCTGTCCGGGACAGGGGCCCGCAATGAGCAGTTCTTC. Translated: CSASLSGTGARNEQFF.

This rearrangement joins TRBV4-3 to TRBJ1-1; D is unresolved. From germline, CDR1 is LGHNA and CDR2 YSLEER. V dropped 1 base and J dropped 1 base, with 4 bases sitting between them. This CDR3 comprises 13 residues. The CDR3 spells CASSQGGNTEAFF. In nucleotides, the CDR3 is TGCGCCAGCAGCCAAGGAGGGAACACTGAAGCTTTCTTT.

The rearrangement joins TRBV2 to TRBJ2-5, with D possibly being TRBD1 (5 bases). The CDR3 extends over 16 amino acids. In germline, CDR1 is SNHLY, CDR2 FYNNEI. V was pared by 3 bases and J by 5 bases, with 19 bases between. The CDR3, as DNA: TGTGCCAGCAGTGATTGGGCCCCGGGTAAGGGGGAGACCCAGTACTTC. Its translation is CASSDWAPGKGETQYF.

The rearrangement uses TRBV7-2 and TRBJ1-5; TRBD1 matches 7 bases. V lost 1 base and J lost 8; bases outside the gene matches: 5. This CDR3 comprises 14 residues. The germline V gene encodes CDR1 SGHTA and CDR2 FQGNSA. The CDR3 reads CASSLVRGDEPQHF. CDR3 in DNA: TGTGCCAGCAGCTTAGTCAGGGGGGACGAGCCCCAGCATTTT.

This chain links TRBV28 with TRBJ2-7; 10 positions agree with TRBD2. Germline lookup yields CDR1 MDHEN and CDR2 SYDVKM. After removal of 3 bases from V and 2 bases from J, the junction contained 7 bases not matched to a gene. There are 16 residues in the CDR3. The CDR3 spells CASSFSGRARPYEQYF. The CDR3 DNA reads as TGTGCCAGCAGTTTCAGCGGGAGGGCCCGACCCTACGAGCAGTACTTC.

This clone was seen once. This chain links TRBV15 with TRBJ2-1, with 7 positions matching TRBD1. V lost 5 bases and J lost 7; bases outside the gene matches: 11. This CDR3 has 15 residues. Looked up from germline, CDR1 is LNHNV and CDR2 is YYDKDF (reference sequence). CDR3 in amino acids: CATSLLGTAWNEQFF. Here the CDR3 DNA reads TGTGCCACCAGCCTACTCGGGACAGCCTGGAATGAGCAGTTCTTC.

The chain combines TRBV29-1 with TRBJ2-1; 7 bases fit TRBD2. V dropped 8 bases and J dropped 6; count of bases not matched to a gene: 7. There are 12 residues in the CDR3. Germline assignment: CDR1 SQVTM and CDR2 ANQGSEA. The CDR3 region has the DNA TGCAGCCTGGGGGGAGGGCTCAATGAGCAGTTCTTC. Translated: CSLGGGLNEQFF.

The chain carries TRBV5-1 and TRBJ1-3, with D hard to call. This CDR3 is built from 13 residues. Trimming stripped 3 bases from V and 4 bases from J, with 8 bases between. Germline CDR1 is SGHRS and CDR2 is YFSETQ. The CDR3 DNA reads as TGCGCCAGCAGCTCCCGTAGCGGAAACACCATATATTTT. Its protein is CASSSRSGNTIYF.

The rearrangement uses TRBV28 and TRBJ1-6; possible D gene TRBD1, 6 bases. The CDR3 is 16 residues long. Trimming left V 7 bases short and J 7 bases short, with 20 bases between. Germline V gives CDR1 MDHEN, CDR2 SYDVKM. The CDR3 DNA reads TGTGCCAGCATAAATGGGGCCAGGGGTCGGAATTCACCCCTCCACTTT. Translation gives CASINGARGRNSPLHF. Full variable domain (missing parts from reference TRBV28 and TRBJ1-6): DVKVTQSSRYLVKRTGEKVFLECVQDMDHENMFWYRQDPGLGLRLIYFSYDVKMKEKGDIPEGYSVSREKKERFSLILESASTNQTSMYLCASINGARGRNSPLHFGNGTRLTVT.

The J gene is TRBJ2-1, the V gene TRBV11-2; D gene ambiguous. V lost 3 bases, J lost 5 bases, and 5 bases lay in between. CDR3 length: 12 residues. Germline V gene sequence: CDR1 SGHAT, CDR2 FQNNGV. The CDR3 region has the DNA TGTGCCAGCAGCTTCGTCAACAATGAGCAGTTCTTC. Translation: CASSFVNNEQFF.

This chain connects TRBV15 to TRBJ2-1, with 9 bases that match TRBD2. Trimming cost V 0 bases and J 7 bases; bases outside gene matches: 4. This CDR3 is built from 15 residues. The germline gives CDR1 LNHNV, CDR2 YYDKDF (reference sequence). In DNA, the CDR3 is TGTGCCACCAGCAGAGATCGGCTAGCGGGAAATGAGCAGTTCTTC. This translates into CATSRDRLAGNEQFF.